Included here is one T cell receptor beta chain sequence, with context. The protocol was immunoSEQ multiplex PCR, while the TCRdb copy is restricted to in-frame clones and leaves out a portion. The data contain 200,000 to 250,000 clones, nearly 90% of them singletons. This record belongs to a study of blood T cell repertoires in COVID-19. Overall study: PBMCs, B-cell-depleted T cells, or T cells were the source of the cDNA or gDNA that made up the material.

Cohorts were assigned according to the clinical history that participants reported. V dropped 3 bases and J dropped 4 bases, with 13 bases sitting between them. This CDR3 is built from 15 residues. Germline CDR1 is SGHAT and CDR2 is FQDESV (reference sequence). The material sequenced was PBMCs or T cells enriched from blood (not recorded which). The sequence derives from a man younger than 40 who had recovered from COVID-19. This chain links TRBV11-1 with TRBJ1-3, with D possibly TRBD1 on 6 matching bases. The CDR3 loop is CASSLTDSPGNTIYF. The CDR3 coding sequence is TGTGCCAGCAGCTTGACGGACAGTCCCGGAAACACCATATATTTT.